This is a list of T cell receptor beta chains from one sample in a study of cytomegalovirus exposure and HLA in healthy donors. The method was immunoSEQ multiplex PCR; TCRdb's version includes in-frame clones alone and lacks a portion of them. This table has 60,000 to 70,000 clones, 79% appearing once. Sequencing was done on a sample of PBMCs. The receptors stem from a woman in her 30s in good health and CMV-seronegative. Each CDR3 is given with its conserved first and last residue. Each record gives: D gene, V gene, clone size, CDR3 length, J gene, CDR3 DNA, CDR3 protein. D genes are given only for firm matches. Size is omitted from some rows. Given values are once, few, many or a class for expanded clones.

.	TRBV5-6	.	16	TRBJ1-5	TGTGCCAGCAGCCTTTCAGCGGGGCGTTTTTATCAGCCCCAGCATTTT	CASSLSAGRFYQPQHF
.	TRBV9	.	15	TRBJ2-3	TGTGCCAGCAGCGTAGGGTGGGGGGATGCAGATACGCAGTATTTT	CASSVGWGDADTQYF
.	TRBV7-2	.	17	TRBJ2-6	TGTGCCAGCAGCTTAGCGGTGGCAGGGACTGGGGCCAACGTCCTGACTTTC	CASSLAVAGTGANVLTF
TRBD1	TRBV11-3	.	16	TRBJ2-3	TGTGCCAGCAGCTTTTCCGGGACAGGGGGCACAGATACGCAGTATTTT	CASSFSGTGGTDTQYF
.	TRBV5-4	.	16	TRBJ2-2	TGTGCCAGCAGCTTGGACGCGACTGGAGGTCCCGGGGAGCTGTTTTTT	CASSLDATGGPGELFF
.	TRBV30	.	12	TRBJ1-2	TGTGCCCGGAGTCAGATTCTTTATGGCTACACCTTC	CARSQILYGYTF
TRBD1	TRBV7-7	.	15	TRBJ2-3	TGTGCCAGCAGCGCCGGACAGGGGTTAAGGGATACGCAGTATTTT	CASSAGQGLRDTQYF
TRBD1	TRBV19	.	16	TRBJ2-7	TGTGCCAGTAGTTCCCTTGGACAGGGGGGGTCCTACGAGCAGTACTTC	CASSSLGQGGSYEQYF
TRBD1	TRBV5-5	.	17	TRBJ2-5	TGTGCCAGCAGCTTGGGCGGGACAGGGGTTGGCTGGGAGACCCAGTACTTC	CASSLGGTGVGWETQYF
TRBD1	TRBV4-1	.	14	TRBJ1-1	TGCGCCAGCAGCCAGTGGGACAGCCTCACTGAAGCTTTCTTT	CASSQWDSLTEAFF
.	TRBV27	.	20	TRBJ2-1	TGTGCCAGCAGTCGACAGGGGGATTCTAGCGGGGCTAGCTCCTACAATGAGCAGTTCTTC	CASSRQGDSSGASSYNEQFF
TRBD2	TRBV19	.	15	TRBJ2-2	TGTGCCAGCCACCCAGCGGGAACGAACACCGGGGAGCTGTTTTTT	CASHPAGTNTGELFF
.	TRBV7-2	.	16	TRBJ1-2	TGTGCCAGTACAGCTTCCGGTAACCTGCGGGGCTATGGCTACACCTTC	CASTASGNLRGYGYTF
TRBD1	TRBV7-2	.	13	TRBJ1-1	TGTGCCAGCGGAGGACAGGGTGACACTGAAGCTTTCTTT	CASGGQGDTEAFF
.	TRBV5-4	.	12	TRBJ2-3	TGTGCCAGCAGCTCAGAGGTGGATACGCAGTATTTT	CASSSEVDTQYF
TRBD2	TRBV30	.	19	TRBJ2-1	TGTGCCTGGAGTGGAACTCGGACTAGCGGGGGGGATTCCTACAATGAGCAGTTCTTC	CAWSGTRTSGGDSYNEQFF
.	TRBV5-4	.	13	TRBJ1-1	TGTGCCAGCAGCGTGGGAGGGTATACTGAAGCTTTCTTT	CASSVGGYTEAFF
TRBD1	TRBV11-2	.	15	TRBJ1-2	TGTGCCAGCAGCCCGGGGGCAGGGGGCGCCTATGGCTACACCTTC	CASSPGAGGAYGYTF
.	TRBV15	.	13	TRBJ2-3	TGTGCCACCAGTAAATCCCCCACAGATACGCAGTATTTT	CATSKSPTDTQYF
.	TRBV10-3	.	15	TRBJ1-1	TGTGCCATCAGTGAGTCGGAGGCAGTGAACACTGAAGCTTTCTTT	CAISESEAVNTEAFF
.	TRBV19	.	10	TRBJ1-5	TGTGCCGGGGGGTATCAGCCCCAGCATTTT	CAGGYQPQHF
TRBD2	TRBV13	once	19	TRBJ2-3	TGTGCCAGCAGCCGCACTACCCGGCTAGCGGGAGAAAGCACAGATACGCAGTATTTT	CASSRTTRLAGESTDTQYF
.	TRBV7-7	.	13	TRBJ1-1	TGTGCTAGCAGCTTAGGGGCGAACACTGAAGCTTTCTTT	CASSLGANTEAFF
TRBD1	TRBV25-1	.	15	TRBJ1-3	TGTGCCAGCAGTGCTTCAGGGGGCTCTGGAAACACCATATATTTT	CASSASGGSGNTIYF
.	TRBV25-1	.	12	TRBJ1-1	TGTGCCAGCATGGACAGGAACACTGAAGCTTTCTTT	CASMDRNTEAFF
TRBD1	TRBV7-6	.	15	TRBJ2-5	TGTGCCAGCAGACTATCCGGGACAGGGGTAGAGACCCAGTACTTC	CASRLSGTGVETQYF
TRBD2	TRBV5-1	few	14	TRBJ2-2	TGCGCCAGCAGCTCGGGACTAGTGGCCGGGGAGCTGTTTTTT	CASSSGLVAGELFF
TRBD2	TRBV5-6	.	17	TRBJ2-1	TGTGCCAGCAGCTTTCTGGCGGGGGGGTCCGCGGATAGAGAGCAGTTCTTC	CASSFLAGGSADREQFF
TRBD1	TRBV5-1	.	14	TRBJ2-2	TGCGCCAGCAGCGAGGGACAGCTCACCGGGGAGCTGTTTTTT	CASSEGQLTGELFF
.	TRBV7-9	.	13	TRBJ1-2	TGTGCCAGCAGCCGCACAGGGTACTATGGCTACACCTTC	CASSRTGYYGYTF
TRBD1	TRBV6-6	.	16	TRBJ1-4	TGTGCCAGCACCCGGACAGGGACCGTTGCTAATGAAAAACTGTTTTTT	CASTRTGTVANEKLFF
.	TRBV19	.	15	TRBJ2-4	TGTGCCAGCGGATGGGAACTAGGGGCCAAAAACATTCAGTACTTC	CASGWELGAKNIQYF
.	TRBV19	.	13	TRBJ2-5	TGTGCCAGTAGTATGGTAGGGGTAGAGACCCAGTACTTC	CASSMVGVETQYF
TRBD1	TRBV5-1	.	15	TRBJ2-1	TGCGCCAGCAGCCTCCGGGACAGGGGGGTCCGTGAGCAGTTCTTC	CASSLRDRGVREQFF
TRBD2	TRBV10-3	.	11	TRBJ2-5	TGTGCCATCAGGGGGGGGGAGACCCAGTACTTC	CAIRGGETQYF